One sample yielded the 2 T cell receptor beta chains listed below, sequenced in a study of cytomegalovirus exposure and HLA in healthy donors. It was with 60 Vbeta and 13 Jbeta primers that the PCR ran. Only in-frame clones appear in the TCRdb table, and some are missing; sequencing was by immunoSEQ multiplex PCR. The sample shows approximately 100,000 clones, roughly 85% of them seen only once. What was sequenced was PBMCs. The receptor source for this set is a man aged 60 to 75 in good health and CMV-seropositive.

This clone was counted between two and nine times. The rearrangement uses TRBV4-1 and TRBJ1-5; D may be TRBD1 (5 bases). CDR3 size: 15 residues. Germline V gives CDR1 MGHRA, CDR2 YSYEKL. V dropped 1 base and J dropped 7 bases, with 14 bases sitting between them. CDR3 amino acids: CASSQVGQGGQPQHF. The CDR3 region has the DNA TGCGCCAGCAGCCAAGTTGGCCAGGGAGGCCAGCCCCAGCATTTT.

This rearrangement joins TRBV19 to TRBJ1-1; D not certain. Germline CDR1 reads LNHDA; CDR2 reads SQIVND (reference sequence). The CDR3 length is 12 residues. V was clipped by 3 bases and J by 10 bases, with 12 bases between them. CDR3 nucleotides: TGTGCCAGTAGTATGTTCGGTGGAGTAGCTTTCTTT. It is translated as CASSMFGGVAFF.